The sample holds one count of the clone carrying this TCR beta chain. This same CDR3 is encoded by further DNA sequences in the sample. Measured with immunoSEQ multiplex PCR; TCRdb has only the in-frame clones, and not every one. The sample records about 230,000 clones, around 84% being singletons. The V gene's germline CDR1 is MNHEY and CDR2 SVGEGT. The germline V and J ends were trimmed by 2 bases and 0 bases, with 5 bases remaining between them. CDR3 length equals 15 residues. This sample is part of a study of blood T cell repertoires in COVID-19. Material for sequencing was peripheral blood. The clonotype originates from a man aged 40-50 years with acute or convalescent COVID-19. The chain is built from TRBV6-2 or TRBV6-3 and TRBJ2-6; possible D gene TRBD2, 5 bases. CDR3 DNA sequence: TGTGCCAGCAGTTACCGGGGCTCTGGGGCCAACGTCCTGACTTTC. It is translated as CASSYRGSGANVLTF.